A selection of T cell receptor beta chains follows, all from one sample in a study of vaccination and CD4 T cells after COVID-19. Their recognized antigens are unknown. Using its own MiXCR run on the PCR reads, TCRdb lists one record per CDR3 protein. The sample yields approximately 6,400 distinct CDR3 sequences, about 79% seen once. Source material: CD4+ T cells from blood, cultured in vitro. The receptors stem from a human donor who had recovered from COVID-19. Both conserved end residues are part of each CDR3. D genes are given only for firm matches. A row's size may be missing; if present it is once, few, many or a size class.

j_call,d_call,v_call,clone_size,cdr3_nt,cdr3_aa
TRBJ2-5,TRBD2,TRBV5-6,NA,TGTGCCAGCAGCTCGGGACTAGCAGGAGAGACCCAGTACTTC,CASSSGLAGETQYF
TRBJ2-7,NA,TRBV15,NA,TGTGCCACCAGCAGAGATGGGCAGAAGACCTACGAGCAGTACTTC,CATSRDGQKTYEQYF
TRBJ1-6,NA,TRBV27,NA,TGTGCCAGCCGACGGGACTCCGGGGCACATTCACCCCTCCACTTT,CASRRDSGAHSPLHF
TRBJ1-1,NA,TRBV20-1,once,TGCAGTGCTAGAGAGTTGAGGGGAAGGACTGAAGCTTTCTTT,CSARELRGRTEAFF
TRBJ1-4,NA,TRBV20-1,NA,TGCAGTGCGGGGGCGGGGGCAGGTAATGAAAAACTGTTTTTT,CSAGAGAGNEKLFF
TRBJ2-2,NA,TRBV2,few,TGTGCCAGCAGACAGGGGAACACCGGGGAGCTGTTTTTT,CASRQGNTGELFF
TRBJ1-6,NA,TRBV27,few,TGTGCCAGCACAGGGACCTATAATTCACCCCTCCACTTT,CASTGTYNSPLHF
TRBJ1-5,NA,TRBV20-1,few,TGCAGTGCTAGAGATCCCAGGAGCAATCAGCCCCAGCATTTT,CSARDPRSNQPQHF
TRBJ1-5,TRBD1,TRBV27,NA,TGTGCCAGCAGCCCAGGACAGGGAGGACAGCCCCAGCATTTT,CASSPGQGGQPQHF
TRBJ1-1,TRBD1,TRBV20-1,NA,TGCAGTGCTAGGGAGGGACAGTTGGCTTTCTTT,CSAREGQLAFF
TRBJ2-3,TRBD1,TRBV11-3,few,TGTGCCAGCTCAGGGGGAGATACGCAGTATTTT,CASSGGDTQYF
TRBJ1-3,NA,TRBV20-1,few,TGCAGTGCTAGAGAGGACCTTGGAAACACCATATATTTT,CSAREDLGNTIYF
TRBJ1-2,TRBD1,TRBV11-2,NA,TGTGCCAGCAGCTTAGCCCGGGACAGGGGCAACTATGGCTACACCTTC,CASSLARDRGNYGYTF
TRBJ2-3,NA,TRBV11-2,NA,TGTGCCAGCAGCTTAGGGGGGGGCCAGTTCGATACGCAGTATTTT,CASSLGGGQFDTQYF
TRBJ2-5,NA,TRBV21-1,NA,TGTGCCAGCAGCTTAGATAGCCCCGGACTAGCGGGGGGCCAAGAGACCCAGTACTTC,CASSLDSPGLAGGQETQYF
TRBJ1-5,TRBD1,TRBV19,NA,TGTGCCAGTAGTGACAGGGGCAATCAGCCCCAGCATTTT,CASSDRGNQPQHF
TRBJ1-6,NA,TRBV2,NA,TGTGCCAGCAGTGAAGTATCCAGAGGTGATTCACCCCTCCACTTT,CASSEVSRGDSPLHF
TRBJ1-1,TRBD1,TRBV11-2,NA,TGTGCCAGCAGCTCCCCAGGACAGGGGGCGCCGGACACTGAAGCTTTCTTT,CASSSPGQGAPDTEAFF
TRBJ2-7,TRBD2,TRBV2,NA,TGTGCCAGCAGTGGACTAGCGGGCGAGCAGTACTTC,CASSGLAGEQYF